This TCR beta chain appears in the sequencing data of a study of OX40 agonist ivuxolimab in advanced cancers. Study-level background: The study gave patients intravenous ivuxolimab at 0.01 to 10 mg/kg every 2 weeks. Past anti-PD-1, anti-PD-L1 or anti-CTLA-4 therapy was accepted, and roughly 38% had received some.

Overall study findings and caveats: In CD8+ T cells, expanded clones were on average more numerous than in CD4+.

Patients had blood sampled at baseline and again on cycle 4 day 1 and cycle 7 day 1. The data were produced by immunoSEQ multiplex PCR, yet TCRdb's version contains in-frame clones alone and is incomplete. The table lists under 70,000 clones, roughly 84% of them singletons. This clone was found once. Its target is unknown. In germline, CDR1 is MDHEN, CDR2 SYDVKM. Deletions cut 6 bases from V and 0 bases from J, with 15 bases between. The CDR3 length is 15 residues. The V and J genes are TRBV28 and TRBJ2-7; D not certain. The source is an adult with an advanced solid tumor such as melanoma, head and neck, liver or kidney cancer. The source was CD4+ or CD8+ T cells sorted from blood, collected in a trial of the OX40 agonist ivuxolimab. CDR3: CASSTPGGSSYEQYF. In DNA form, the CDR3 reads TGTGCCAGCAGCACACCCGGCGGAAGCTCCTACGAGCAGTACTTC.